This T cell receptor (beta chain) stems from a study of blood T cell repertoires in COVID-19 (dated by TCRdb to between 2020 and 2021). Background on the whole study: Samples covering the acute and convalescent phases of COVID-19 were provided by collaborators in the United States, Italy and Spain. Deeply sampled blood TCRbeta repertoires from subjects exposed to, actively infected with, or recovered from COVID-19 were included in the dataset. The samples were drawn from two sources: the first 160 participants of the ongoing ImmuneRACE study, and 1,000 to 1,500 subjects contributed by 6 global collaborators. Where available, HLA class I and class II types were obtained from metadata supplied by the sample provider rather than from assay-based typing. A de-identified subject ID, COVID-19 status, age in years and sex were almost always included in the sample metadata. A freely available public database, intended as a resource for researchers studying the immune response to SARS-CoV-2, is where the repertoires were released. The prospective study material was composed of cDNA or gDNA derived from T cells, B-cell-depleted T cells, or PBMCs. Overall study results and their limits: Clinical and demographic metadata were provided uncurated, with the amount varying by source and participant.

As to this clone: Its antigen is still unknown. There are no base qualities to consult, and no much larger clone falls within one base.

TCRbeta CDR3 regions were amplified from genomic DNA by means of the immunoSEQ Assay, a bias-controlled multiplex PCR. The paper's data handling went like this. Nucleated cell counts per sample were estimated from amplification of reference gene primers within the assay. To quantify the absolute abundance of each unique TCRbeta CDR3 rearrangement, sequence reads were collapsed and filtered. For each sample, productive Simpson clonality was calculated by taking the square root of Simpson's diversity index across productive rearrangements. The source is immuneACCESS, and TCRdb retained only in-frame sequences with V and J called. Part of the clones is not carried over; for the studies checked, unresolved V genes explain less than half of this, and the remainder is unexplained. The V and J calls and clone size come from that table; D and trimming were worked out from the DNA. This sample gives some 320,000 clones in total; around nine tenths of them show up just once. 2.6% of the sample goes to the ten largest clones.

Enrolling through a virtual design, the prospective study's participants ranged in age from roughly 18 to 90 years and lived across approximately 25 United States geographic areas. In the prospective study, cohorts were assigned on the basis of participant-reported clinical history obtained from a screening survey and a study questionnaire. Recovered participants in ImmuneRACE Cohort 3 were defined as having two consecutive negative NP/OP PCR tests, clearance from a healthcare professional, or resolution of symptoms. Mobile phlebotomists in the prospective study collected whole blood, serum and a nasopharyngeal or oropharyngeal swab from every participant. Prospective study participants could optionally give additional blood draws and questionnaires over an approximately two-month period. Before DNA extraction, blood samples from the prospective study were shipped at room temperature or frozen.

CDR1 and CDR2 are drawn from the germline V gene: MNHEY, SVGEGT. V drops 1 base and J drops 1 base, leaving 7 bases in between. Measured from the cysteine to the phenylalanine, the CDR3 is 15 residues long. This entry keeps only the CDR3 DNA: 45 bases, framed from base 1. The material sequenced was PBMCs or T cells enriched from blood (not recorded which). The source of this sequence is a man aged 55 to 70 who had recovered from COVID-19. The sequence is built from TRBV6-2 or TRBV6-3 and TRBJ2-2; TRBD1 is perhaps the D gene, given 5 matching bases. The CDR3 loop reads CASSYWQGNTGELFF. DNA sequence: TGTGCCAGCAGTTACTGGCAGGGGAACACCGGGGAGCTGTTTTTT.